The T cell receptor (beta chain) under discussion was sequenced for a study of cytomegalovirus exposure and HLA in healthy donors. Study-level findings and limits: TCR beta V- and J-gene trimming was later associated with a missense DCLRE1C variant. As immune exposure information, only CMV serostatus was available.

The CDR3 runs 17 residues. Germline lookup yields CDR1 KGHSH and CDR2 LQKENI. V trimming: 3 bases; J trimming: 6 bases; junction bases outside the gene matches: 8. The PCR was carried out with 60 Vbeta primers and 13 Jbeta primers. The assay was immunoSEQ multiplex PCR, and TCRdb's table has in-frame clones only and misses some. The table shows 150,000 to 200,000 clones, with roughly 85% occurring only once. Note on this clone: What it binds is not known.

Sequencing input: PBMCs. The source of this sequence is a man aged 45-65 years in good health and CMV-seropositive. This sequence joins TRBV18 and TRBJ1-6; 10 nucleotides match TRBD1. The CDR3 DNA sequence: TGTGCCAGCTCACCGTTGACAGGGGGCGATTTTAATTCACCCCTCCACTTT. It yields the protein CASSPLTGGDFNSPLHF.